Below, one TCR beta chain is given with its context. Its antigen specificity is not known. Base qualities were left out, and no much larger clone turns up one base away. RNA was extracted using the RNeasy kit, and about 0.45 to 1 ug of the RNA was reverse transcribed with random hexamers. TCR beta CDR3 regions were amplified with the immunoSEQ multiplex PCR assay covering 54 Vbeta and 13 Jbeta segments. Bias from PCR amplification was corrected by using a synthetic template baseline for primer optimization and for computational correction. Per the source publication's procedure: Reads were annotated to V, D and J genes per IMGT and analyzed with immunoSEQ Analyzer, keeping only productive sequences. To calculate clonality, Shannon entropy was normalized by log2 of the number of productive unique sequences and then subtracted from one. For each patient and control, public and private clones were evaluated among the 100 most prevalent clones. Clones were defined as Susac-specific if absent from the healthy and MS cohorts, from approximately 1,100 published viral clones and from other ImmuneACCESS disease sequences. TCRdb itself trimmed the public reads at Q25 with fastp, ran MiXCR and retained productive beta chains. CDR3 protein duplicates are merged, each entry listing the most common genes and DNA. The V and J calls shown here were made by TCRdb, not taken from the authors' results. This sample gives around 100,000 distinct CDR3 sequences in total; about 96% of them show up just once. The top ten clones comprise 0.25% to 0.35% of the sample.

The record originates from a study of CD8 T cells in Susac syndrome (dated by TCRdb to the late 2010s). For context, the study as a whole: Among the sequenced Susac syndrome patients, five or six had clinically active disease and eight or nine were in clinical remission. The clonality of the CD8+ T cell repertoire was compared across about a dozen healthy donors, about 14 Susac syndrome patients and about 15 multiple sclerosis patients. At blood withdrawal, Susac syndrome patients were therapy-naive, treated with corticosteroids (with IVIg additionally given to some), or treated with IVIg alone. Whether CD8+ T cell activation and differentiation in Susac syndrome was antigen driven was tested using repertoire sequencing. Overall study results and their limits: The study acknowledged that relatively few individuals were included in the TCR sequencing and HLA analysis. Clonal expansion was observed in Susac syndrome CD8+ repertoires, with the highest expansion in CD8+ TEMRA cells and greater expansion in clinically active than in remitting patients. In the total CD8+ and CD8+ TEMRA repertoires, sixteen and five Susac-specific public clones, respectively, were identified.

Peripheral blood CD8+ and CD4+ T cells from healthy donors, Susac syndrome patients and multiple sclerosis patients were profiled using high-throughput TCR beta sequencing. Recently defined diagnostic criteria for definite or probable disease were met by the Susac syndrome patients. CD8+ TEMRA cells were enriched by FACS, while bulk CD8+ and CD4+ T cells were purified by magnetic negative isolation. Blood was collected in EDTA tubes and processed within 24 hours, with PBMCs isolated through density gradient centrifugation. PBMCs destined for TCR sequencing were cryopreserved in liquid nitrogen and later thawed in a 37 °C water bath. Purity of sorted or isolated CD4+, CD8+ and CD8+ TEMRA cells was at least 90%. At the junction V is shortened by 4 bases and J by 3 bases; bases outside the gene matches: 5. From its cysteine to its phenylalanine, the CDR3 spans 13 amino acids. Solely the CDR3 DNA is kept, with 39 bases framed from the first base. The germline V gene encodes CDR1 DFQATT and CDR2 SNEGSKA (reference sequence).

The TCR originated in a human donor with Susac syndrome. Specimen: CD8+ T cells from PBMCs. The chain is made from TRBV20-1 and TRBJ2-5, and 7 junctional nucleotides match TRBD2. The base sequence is TGCAGTGCTAAATGGGCGGGGGAAGAGACCCAGTACTTC. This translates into CSAKWAGEETQYF.